The next 10 T cell receptor beta chains were all read from a single sample in a study of cytomegalovirus exposure and HLA in healthy donors. PCR primers comprised 60 Vbeta and 13 Jbeta primers. Some clones are missing from TCRdb's copy, which holds only in-frame ones; the method was immunoSEQ multiplex PCR. The sample shows roughly 100,000 clones, approximately 89% of them seen only once. Sequencing was carried out using PBMCs. Receptor source: a man younger than 40 in good health and CMV-seronegative.

This chain connects TRBV4-3 to TRBJ2-6, with 9 bases aligning to TRBD1. The CDR3 is made up of 16 amino acids. With V trimmed by 4 bases and J by 2 bases, 3 bases remained unmatched. CDR1 LGHNA and CDR2 YSLEER come from the germline V gene. The CDR3 DNA sequence: TGCGCCAGCAGCCTACAGGGGGCCACTGGGGCCAACGTCCTGACTTTC. Translating gives CASSLQGATGANVLTF.

V usage is TRBV5-1 and J usage is TRBJ1-1; 11 bases line up with TRBD1. Germline V gene data show CDR1 as SGHRS and CDR2 as YFSETQ. V lost 4 bases and J lost 4; bases outside the gene matches: 9. CDR3 length: 16 residues. CDR3 in amino acids: CASSPTPGQGVTEAFF. CDR3 bases: TGCGCCAGCAGCCCTACTCCGGGACAGGGGGTCACTGAAGCTTTCTTT.

The V gene is TRBV4-2, the J gene TRBJ2-7; TRBD2 might be the D (5 bases). V gave up 4 bases and J gave up 3 bases, with 13 bases separating them. CDR3 length: 14 residues. Germline V CDR1 and CDR2: LGHNA, YNFKEQ. The CDR3: CASSPGVGVYEQYF. Here the CDR3 DNA reads TGTGCCAGCAGCCCCGGGGTAGGAGTCTACGAGCAGTACTTC.

The chain employs TRBV30 and TRBJ2-7; no clear D gene. This CDR3 has 11 residues. Germline V gene sequence: CDR1 GTSNPN, CDR2 SVGIG (reference sequence). The V gene lost 2 bases and the J gene lost 5 bases, with 7 bases spanning the gap. CDR3: CAWSLLNEQYF. CDR3 nucleotides: TGTGCCTGGAGTCTACTTAACGAGCAGTACTTC.

The rearrangement links TRBV15 to TRBJ2-1; D possibly corresponds to TRBD2 (6 bases). Germline V CDR1 and CDR2: LNHNV, YYDKDF (reference sequence). V was clipped by 5 bases and J by 3 bases, with 8 bases between them. This CDR3 is built from 13 residues. The CDR3 nucleotides are TGTGCCACCAGCGAGGGACTCTACAATGAGCAGTTCTTC. It translates to CATSEGLYNEQFF.

The chain employs TRBV10-3 and TRBJ1-2, with D uncertain. Germline values: CDR1 ENHRY, CDR2 SYGVKD. The CDR3 sequence is 15 residues long. Trimming removed 2 bases at V and 6 bases at J, with 16 bases between. CDR3 region: CAISENGGWSDGYTF. The DNA of the CDR3 is TGTGCCATCAGTGAGAACGGAGGGTGGAGCGATGGCTACACCTTC.

This rearrangement joins TRBV28 to TRBJ2-5, with TRBD1 identical over 8 bases. This CDR3 has 17 amino acids. Germline V lookup: CDR1 MDHEN, CDR2 SYDVKM. Trimming cost V 6 bases and J 2 bases; bases outside gene matches: 14. CDR3 in DNA: TGTGCCAGCAGAACAAGCAATTACAGGGGGTATCAAGAGACCCAGTACTTC. It is translated as CASRTSNYRGYQETQYF.

This rearrangement joins TRBV5-4 to TRBJ1-1; maybe TRBD1 (5 bases). Trimming took off 5 bases at V and 10 bases at J, with 24 bases between the two ends. The CDR3 is made up of 15 amino acids. Germline V CDR1 and CDR2: SGHNT, YYREEE (reference sequence). The CDR3 is CASRGERSDPGGAFF. DNA of the CDR3: TGTGCCAGCAGAGGCGAGAGGAGCGACCCGGGGGGAGCTTTCTTT.

The chain couples TRBV5-1 to TRBJ1-2, with TRBD1 as a possible D gene (6 bases). The CDR3 totals 13 residues. In germline, CDR1 is SGHRS, CDR2 YFSETQ. Trimming stripped 3 bases from V and 8 bases from J, with 14 bases between. The DNA for the CDR3 is TGCGCCAGCAGCTCCTCTACAGGGTTAGGCTACACCTTC. This translates into CASSSSTGLGYTF.

The V call is TRBV5-1, the J call TRBJ1-1; TRBD1 aligns across 7 bases. Per germline, CDR1 SGHRS and CDR2 YFSETQ. The CDR3 totals 16 residues. Trimming took 3 bases from V and 0 from J; bases not matched to a gene: 8. Here the CDR3 reads CASSSPRDSLNTEAFF. For the CDR3, the DNA is TGCGCCAGCAGCTCCCCCAGGGACAGCTTGAACACTGAAGCTTTCTTT.